This T cell receptor (beta chain) derives from a study of blood T cell repertoires in COVID-19. This CDR3 has 18 residues. V was trimmed by 0 bases and J by 1 base, leaving 16 bases between them. Germline V gene sequence: CDR1 LGHNA, CDR2 YNFKEQ. The recovered donors of Cohort 3 showed two negative PCRs, clearance, or symptom resolution. Under the authors' procedure: Amplifying reference gene primers gave estimates of nucleated cell counts. Some clones are missing from TCRdb's copy, which holds only in-frame ones; the method was immunoSEQ multiplex PCR. Clone size and the V and J calls come from that table; the DNA yielded D and trimming. Of about 250,000 clones detected, under 90% appear once; the ten largest clones hold approximately 1.6%.

The TCR comes from a middle-aged man who had recovered from COVID-19. The specimen was PBMCs or T cells enriched from blood (not recorded which). J is TRBJ1-5 and V is TRBV4-2; possibly TRBD1 for D (5 bases). The CDR3 DNA reads as TGTGCCAGCAGCCAAGATCCCCTCCCGGGACTGAGCAATCAGCCCCAGCATTTT. Translating gives CASSQDPLPGLSNQPQHF.